These T cell receptor beta chains were read from a single sample in a study of beta chain features in type 1 diabetes. Using immunoSEQ multiplex PCR, the repertoire was profiled, and TCRdb retains in-frame clones only, with some absent. The data show about 930,000 clones, roughly 15% seen once. Source material: naive CD4+ T cells from blood. The origin of the receptors is a woman between 18 and 29 years old in good health. CDR3s include the opening cysteine and the closing phenylalanine or tryptophan. The order of the fields is D gene, J gene, clone size, V gene, CDR3 DNA, CDR3 protein. A D gene is named only where the DNA matches it firmly. Only some rows state a clone size, as once, few, many or a class for expanded clones.

d_gene: -; j_gene: TRBJ1-5; abundance: few; v_gene: TRBV4-1; CDR3nt: TGCGCCAGCAGCCAGGCTAAGGGGCAGGTCCCTTTTCAGCCCCAGCATTTT; CDR3aa: CASSQAKGQVPFQPQHF
d_gene: TRBD1; j_gene: TRBJ1-4; abundance: few; v_gene: TRBV6-1; CDR3nt: TGTGCCAGCACCCTCCAGGGGGGGTCGAATGAAAAACTGTTTTTT; CDR3aa: CASTLQGGSNEKLFF
d_gene: TRBD1; j_gene: TRBJ2-7; abundance: few; v_gene: TRBV4-3; CDR3nt: TGCGCCAGCAGCCAAGTATTTTCAGGGGGAAACTCCTACGAGCAGTACTTC; CDR3aa: CASSQVFSGGNSYEQYF
d_gene: -; j_gene: TRBJ2-3; abundance: -; v_gene: TRBV6-5; CDR3nt: TGTGCCATCGGTAGCACGGGGCGGGATACGCAGTATTTT; CDR3aa: CAIGSTGRDTQYF
d_gene: -; j_gene: TRBJ2-3; abundance: -; v_gene: TRBV12-5; CDR3nt: TGTGCTAGTGGTTTGGGGCGGGCAAGCACAGATACGCAGTATTTT; CDR3aa: CASGLGRASTDTQYF
d_gene: -; j_gene: TRBJ1-4; abundance: -; v_gene: TRBV18; CDR3nt: TGTGCCAGCTCACCCGTCGGGGTTGAAAAACTGTTTTTT; CDR3aa: CASSPVGVEKLFF
d_gene: -; j_gene: TRBJ1-2; abundance: few; v_gene: TRBV6-6; CDR3nt: TGTGCCATCCGGGACCTAGCAGGCTACACCTTC; CDR3aa: CAIRDLAGYTF
d_gene: -; j_gene: TRBJ2-1; abundance: -; v_gene: TRBV4-1; CDR3nt: TGCGCCAGCAGCCAAGGCCGAGGAGGACCCTACAATGAGCAGTTCTTC; CDR3aa: CASSQGRGGPYNEQFF
d_gene: TRBD2; j_gene: TRBJ2-1; abundance: -; v_gene: TRBV18; CDR3nt: TGTGCCAGCTCACCAGAAAGCGGGAGAGGGAATGAGCAGTTCTTC; CDR3aa: CASSPESGRGNEQFF
d_gene: TRBD2; j_gene: TRBJ2-1; abundance: -; v_gene: TRBV5-6; CDR3nt: TGTGCCAGCATCGGGACTAGCGGGAGTATAAGATCCTACAATGAGCAGTTCTTC; CDR3aa: CASIGTSGSIRSYNEQFF
d_gene: -; j_gene: TRBJ2-5; abundance: few; v_gene: TRBV18; CDR3nt: TGTGCCAGCTCGATCGGACAGCAAGAGACCCAGTACTTC; CDR3aa: CASSIGQQETQYF
d_gene: -; j_gene: TRBJ2-7; abundance: -; v_gene: TRBV7-2; CDR3nt: TGTGCCAGCAGCCTACCCTACTACGAGCAGTACTTC; CDR3aa: CASSLPYYEQYF
d_gene: -; j_gene: TRBJ2-7; abundance: few; v_gene: TRBV2; CDR3nt: TGTGCCAGCAGTGGCCGGGGCCAAATCATAAATCACCGCTACGAGCAGTACTTC; CDR3aa: CASSGRGQIINHRYEQYF
d_gene: -; j_gene: TRBJ2-4; abundance: few; v_gene: TRBV10-1; CDR3nt: TGCGCCAGCAGTGAGTCGCAGGGGAGGATTCAGTACTTC; CDR3aa: CASSESQGRIQYF
d_gene: -; j_gene: TRBJ2-2; abundance: few; v_gene: TRBV6-5; CDR3nt: TGTGCCAGCAGCAGACAGCACACCGGGGAGCTGTTTTTT; CDR3aa: CASSRQHTGELFF
d_gene: TRBD1; j_gene: TRBJ2-5; abundance: few; v_gene: TRBV6-1; CDR3nt: TGTGCCAGCAGACGTCGGGACAGGTGGGAAGAGACCCAGTACTTC; CDR3aa: CASRRRDRWEETQYF
d_gene: -; j_gene: TRBJ1-5; abundance: once; v_gene: TRBV7-8; CDR3nt: TGTGCCAGCAGCCAACATGGGGGCATAGGTCAGCCCCAGCATTTT; CDR3aa: CASSQHGGIGQPQHF
d_gene: TRBD2; j_gene: TRBJ2-1; abundance: -; v_gene: TRBV7-2; CDR3nt: TGTGCCAGCAGCTTAGGATTTTTAGCGGGGTACATCCAGTTCTTC; CDR3aa: CASSLGFLAGYIQFF
d_gene: -; j_gene: TRBJ2-7; abundance: few; v_gene: TRBV6-5; CDR3nt: TGTGCCAGCAGTTACTCCTCAGGGGAAACCTACGAGCAGTACTTC; CDR3aa: CASSYSSGETYEQYF
d_gene: TRBD2; j_gene: TRBJ2-7; abundance: -; v_gene: TRBV18; CDR3nt: TGTGCCAGCTCTCTCACTAGCGGGAGGGCCTACGAGCAGTACTTC; CDR3aa: CASSLTSGRAYEQYF
d_gene: -; j_gene: TRBJ2-1; abundance: -; v_gene: TRBV12-5; CDR3nt: TGTGCTAGTGGTTTGGGAACAAACAATGAGCAGTTCTTC; CDR3aa: CASGLGTNNEQFF
d_gene: TRBD2; j_gene: TRBJ2-5; abundance: few; v_gene: TRBV28; CDR3nt: TGTGCCAGCAGTTTCTCTAGCGGGACTGAAGAGACCCAGTACTTC; CDR3aa: CASSFSSGTEETQYF
d_gene: TRBD2; j_gene: TRBJ2-3; abundance: few; v_gene: TRBV29-1; CDR3nt: TGCAGCGTTGATTCGGGTTTTTTAGGGAGGGTAGATACGCAGTATTTT; CDR3aa: CSVDSGFLGRVDTQYF
d_gene: -; j_gene: TRBJ2-6; abundance: -; v_gene: TRBV4-3; CDR3nt: -; CDR3aa: CASSQFGPGSSGANVPTF
d_gene: -; j_gene: TRBJ2-7; abundance: few; v_gene: TRBV7-9; CDR3nt: TGTGCCAGCAGCTTAGCGCTCGAGCAGTACTTC; CDR3aa: CASSLALEQYF
d_gene: -; j_gene: TRBJ2-1; abundance: -; v_gene: TRBV28; CDR3nt: TGTGCCAGCAGTTTATCTGGACTTAAATACGATGAGCAGTTCTTC; CDR3aa: CASSLSGLKYDEQFF
d_gene: -; j_gene: TRBJ2-7; abundance: -; v_gene: TRBV7-2; CDR3nt: TGTGCCAGCAGCTTACACGTCGACACGACCTACGAGCAGTACTTC; CDR3aa: CASSLHVDTTYEQYF
d_gene: -; j_gene: TRBJ2-3; abundance: -; v_gene: TRBV5-1; CDR3nt: TGCGCCAGCAGCTACGGACTGATTTCAGATACGCAGTATTTT; CDR3aa: CASSYGLISDTQYF
d_gene: -; j_gene: TRBJ1-1; abundance: few; v_gene: TRBV5-4; CDR3nt: TGTGCCAGCAGCTTGGTATTAAACACTGAAGCTTTCTTT; CDR3aa: CASSLVLNTEAFF
d_gene: -; j_gene: TRBJ2-1; abundance: -; v_gene: TRBV28; CDR3nt: TGTGCCAGCAGTTGGCCTCTTAACAATGAGCAGTTCTTC; CDR3aa: CASSWPLNNEQFF
d_gene: TRBD2; j_gene: TRBJ2-1; abundance: -; v_gene: TRBV5-1; CDR3nt: TGCGCCAGCAGCTTGGCCGGGACTAGAACCTCTAATGAGCAGTTCTTC; CDR3aa: CASSLAGTRTSNEQFF
d_gene: -; j_gene: TRBJ1-3; abundance: -; v_gene: TRBV5-6; CDR3nt: TGTGCCAGCAGCCAGGGAGACTCTGGAAACACCATATATTTT; CDR3aa: CASSQGDSGNTIYF
d_gene: -; j_gene: TRBJ2-7; abundance: few; v_gene: TRBV9; CDR3nt: TGTGCCAGCAGCGCAACCTCATCGGTCGGGACCTACGAGCAGTACTTC; CDR3aa: CASSATSSVGTYEQYF
d_gene: TRBD1; j_gene: TRBJ1-2; abundance: few; v_gene: TRBV5-1; CDR3nt: TGCGCCAGCAGCTCGGGCCGGGACAGGCCGGGTGGCTATGGCTACACCTTC; CDR3aa: CASSSGRDRPGGYGYTF
d_gene: -; j_gene: TRBJ1-1; abundance: -; v_gene: TRBV11-2; CDR3nt: TGTGCCAGCAGCTTAGGGGGGACAACGGAAGCTTTCTTT; CDR3aa: CASSLGGTTEAFF
d_gene: -; j_gene: TRBJ1-5; abundance: -; v_gene: TRBV15; CDR3nt: TGTGCCACCAGCAGAGATGCCACACGGACCAATCAGCCCCAGCATTTT; CDR3aa: CATSRDATRTNQPQHF
d_gene: -; j_gene: TRBJ2-1; abundance: -; v_gene: TRBV7-3; CDR3nt: TGTGCCAGCAGCCCAGATCGGTCGGGAGTGGGCAATGAGCAGTTCTTC; CDR3aa: CASSPDRSGVGNEQFF
d_gene: -; j_gene: TRBJ2-3; abundance: few; v_gene: TRBV11-2; CDR3nt: TGTGCCAGCAGCTTAGGACCGGCAGATACGCAGTATTTT; CDR3aa: CASSLGPADTQYF
d_gene: -; j_gene: TRBJ2-1; abundance: few; v_gene: TRBV7-2; CDR3nt: TGTGCCTCCGGGATCAACTACAATGAGCAGTTCTTC; CDR3aa: CASGINYNEQFF
d_gene: -; j_gene: TRBJ2-1; abundance: -; v_gene: TRBV4-2; CDR3nt: TGTGCCAGCAGCCAACAACTCTACGCCCAGTGGCCCGTCGGTGAGCAGTTCTTC; CDR3aa: CASSQQLYAQWPVGEQFF
d_gene: TRBD2; j_gene: TRBJ2-3; abundance: -; v_gene: TRBV5-4; CDR3nt: TGTGCCAGCAGTCCGACTAGCTCTGATACGCAGTATTTT; CDR3aa: CASSPTSSDTQYF
d_gene: -; j_gene: TRBJ1-5; abundance: -; v_gene: TRBV4-2; CDR3nt: TGTGCCAGCAGCCATTCAGGGTTTCCGGATCAGCCCCAGCATTTT; CDR3aa: CASSHSGFPDQPQHF
d_gene: -; j_gene: TRBJ1-1; abundance: -; v_gene: TRBV19; CDR3nt: TGTGCCAGTAGAGGGATTAGACTGATGAACACTGAAGCTTTCTTT; CDR3aa: CASRGIRLMNTEAFF
d_gene: -; j_gene: TRBJ1-2; abundance: -; v_gene: TRBV10-3; CDR3nt: TGTGCCATCAGCCTACAGGGTGACTATGGCTACACCTTC; CDR3aa: CAISLQGDYGYTF
d_gene: TRBD1; j_gene: TRBJ2-3; abundance: few; v_gene: TRBV15; CDR3nt: TGTGCCACCAGCAGAGGATTCGACCGGGACAGGGTCACAGATACGCAGTATTTT; CDR3aa: CATSRGFDRDRVTDTQYF
d_gene: TRBD1; j_gene: TRBJ2-5; abundance: -; v_gene: TRBV6-5; CDR3nt: TGTGCCAGCAGAGGGACAGGGAAAGAGACCCAGTACTTC; CDR3aa: CASRGTGKETQYF
d_gene: -; j_gene: TRBJ1-1; abundance: -; v_gene: TRBV6-5; CDR3nt: TGTGCCAGCAGTCCGTGGGTCGGTGAAGCTTTCTTT; CDR3aa: CASSPWVGEAFF
d_gene: TRBD2; j_gene: TRBJ2-1; abundance: -; v_gene: TRBV5-4; CDR3nt: TGTGCCAGCAGCCGTACTAGCGACTCCTACAATGAGCAGTTCTTC; CDR3aa: CASSRTSDSYNEQFF
d_gene: -; j_gene: TRBJ1-1; abundance: few; v_gene: TRBV10-3; CDR3nt: TGTGCCATCGGTGGGGGTGCTGAAGCTTTCTTT; CDR3aa: CAIGGGAEAFF
d_gene: -; j_gene: TRBJ1-1; abundance: -; v_gene: TRBV7-2; CDR3nt: TGTGCCAGCAGCTCCGGGGGGAACACTGAAGCTTTCTTT; CDR3aa: CASSSGGNTEAFF
d_gene: -; j_gene: TRBJ2-2; abundance: few; v_gene: TRBV10-3; CDR3nt: TGTGCCATCAAGGAAGTATACACCGGGGAGCTGTTTTTT; CDR3aa: CAIKEVYTGELFF
d_gene: -; j_gene: TRBJ1-2; abundance: few; v_gene: TRBV10-3; CDR3nt: TGTGCCACCCAAGCTTTTGCCAGGAAGGTCTATGGCTACACCTTC; CDR3aa: CATQAFARKVYGYTF
d_gene: -; j_gene: TRBJ2-7; abundance: -; v_gene: TRBV2; CDR3nt: TGTGCCAGCAGTGTATCAGGGGCGCGGTCCTACGAGCAGTACTTC; CDR3aa: CASSVSGARSYEQYF
d_gene: TRBD1; j_gene: TRBJ1-2; abundance: few; v_gene: TRBV7-9; CDR3nt: TGTGCCAGCAGCCCTGCCGGGGACAGCTATGGCTACACCTTC; CDR3aa: CASSPAGDSYGYTF
d_gene: TRBD2; j_gene: TRBJ2-7; abundance: -; v_gene: TRBV7-2; CDR3nt: TGTGCCAGCAGCTCTAGCGGGAGTGCCTACGAGCAGTACTTC; CDR3aa: CASSSSGSAYEQYF
d_gene: -; j_gene: TRBJ2-4; abundance: few; v_gene: TRBV27; CDR3nt: TGTGCCAGCAGCGGTGGAGGGGGAAACATTCAGTACTTC; CDR3aa: CASSGGGGNIQYF
d_gene: TRBD1; j_gene: TRBJ2-7; abundance: few; v_gene: TRBV4-3; CDR3nt: TGCGCCAGCAGCCAAGAGAGTCTGGACAGGGTCCCCTACGAGCAGTACTTC; CDR3aa: CASSQESLDRVPYEQYF
d_gene: -; j_gene: TRBJ2-7; abundance: few; v_gene: TRBV6-6; CDR3nt: TGTGCCAGCAGTTACGCGTTGAGGGCAGGGACCTACGAGCAGTACTTC; CDR3aa: CASSYALRAGTYEQYF
d_gene: -; j_gene: TRBJ1-4; abundance: -; v_gene: TRBV19; CDR3nt: TGTGCCAGTAGTATCCGGGGGGAAAAACTGTTTTTT; CDR3aa: CASSIRGEKLFF